This passage covers 9 T cell receptor beta chains from one sample sequenced in a study of CD8+ T cells in alopecia areata. Sequencing templates came from extracted RNA that was reverse transcribed into cDNA. Clones were sequenced by immunoSEQ multiplex PCR, and TCRdb holds only the in-frame ones, with some missing. The sample lists about 87,000 clones, about two thirds seen once, with around a sixth in the top ten. Treatment here: oral pan-JAK inhibitor, 5-10 mg twice daily. The material sequenced was CD8+ T cells sorted from blood, taken between weeks 43 and 45, from a patient treated with tofacitinib. Source of these receptors: a human donor with alopecia areata.

The chain has TRBV6-1 and TRBJ1-1; the D is unclear. V was trimmed by 5 bases and J by 4 bases, leaving 17 bases between them. CDR3 size: 15 residues. From germline, CDR1 is MNHNS and CDR2 SASEGT. CDR3 loop: CASSREFSAGTEAFF. Here the CDR3 DNA reads TGTGCCAGCAGTCGGGAGTTCTCGGCTGGCACTGAAGCTTTCTTT.

This clone was recorded a few times. The V and J genes are TRBV13 and TRBJ1-2; TRBD1 agrees at 10 bases. The CDR3 runs to 14 residues. Germline trimming cut 5 bases from V and 8 bases from J; bases unmatched to any gene: 8. The germline CDR1 and CDR2 sequences are PRHDT and FYEKMQ (reference sequence). The CDR3 region is CASSPGTGAGGYTF. DNA of the CDR3: TGTGCCAGCAGCCCAGGGACAGGGGCTGGGGGCTACACCTTC.

V gene TRBV2 combines with J gene TRBJ2-2, with D maybe TRBD1 (6 bases). Germline lookup yields CDR1 SNHLY and CDR2 FYNNEI. The V end lost 6 bases, the J end lost 5 bases, and 10 bases lay between the germline ends. The CDR3 sequence is 13 residues long. The CDR3 bases are TGTGCCAGCAGCCTCAGGGGAACCGGGGAGCTGTTTTTT. Amino acid sequence: CASSLRGTGELFF.

This clone was detected only a few times. The chain combines TRBV4-3 with TRBJ1-2; a weak D match, TRBD1 (5 bases). V gave up 0 bases and J gave up 0 bases, with 11 bases separating them. CDR3 length: 16 amino acids. Germline loops: CDR1 LGHNA, CDR2 YSLEER. Here the CDR3 reads CASSQDYRGANYGYTF. The CDR3 DNA follows: TGCGCCAGCAGCCAAGATTATAGGGGAGCTAACTATGGCTACACCTTC.

CDR3: CSARDLSWAFF. As DNA, the CDR3 is TGCAGTGCTAGAGATTTGTCCTGGGCTTTCTTT. V gene TRBV20-1 combines with J gene TRBJ1-1; D gene uncertain. V lost 0 bases, J lost 11 bases, and 10 bases lay in between. The germline V gene has CDR1 DFQATT and CDR2 SNEGSKA (reference sequence). The CDR3 is made up of 11 amino acids.

This clone was counted only a few times. V gene TRBV19 combines with J gene TRBJ2-1; D might be TRBD2 (5 bases). The CDR3 is 14 residues long. V was shortened by 4 bases and J by 5 bases, with 12 bases between the two germline ends. Germline CDR1 and CDR2: LNHDA and SQIVND (reference sequence). CDR3 in DNA: TGTGCCAGTAGTACTCGGACTGTACACAATGAGCAGTTCTTC. Translating it yields CASSTRTVHNEQFF.

The rearrangement links TRBV19 to TRBJ1-1; D is possibly TRBD1 (6 bases). CDR1 is LNHDA and CDR2 is SQIVND in the germline V gene (reference sequence). The CDR3 totals 13 residues. With 3 bases removed from V and 5 bases from J, the gap between germline ends came to 10 bases. The CDR3, as DNA: TGTGCCAGTAGTATTAACAGGGCGACTGAAGCTTTCTTT. Translation: CASSINRATEAFF.

This chain uses TRBV10-1 with TRBJ2-3; D perhaps matches TRBD2 (5 bases). The CDR3 loop spans 13 amino acids. The ends were cut back, 3 bases at V and 6 bases at J, with 10 bases in the middle. Germline CDR1 reads WNHNN; CDR2 reads SYGVQD (reference sequence). The CDR3 spells CASSDLAMDTQYF. In nucleotides, the CDR3 is TGCGCCAGCAGTGACCTAGCCATGGATACGCAGTATTTT.

The genes are TRBV4-3 and TRBJ2-7, with 10 bases matching TRBD1. This CDR3 region has 14 residues. Germline trimming cut 8 bases from V and 3 bases from J; bases unmatched to any gene: 7. The germline CDR1 and CDR2 sequences are LGHNA and YSLEER. CDR3 nucleotide sequence: TGCGCCAGCTCCATTGGGGACAGGGGCTACGAGCAGTACTTC. This gives the protein CASSIGDRGYEQYF.